This T cell receptor (beta chain) was obtained from a study of shared clonotypes between healthy human individuals. Study conclusions and caveats: The study found about 5% of naive CD4 clonotypes shared across several donors.

Details on this clone: What it binds is unknown.

Sorted-subset replicate PCRs used roughly 210 ng of genomic DNA. This amount corresponded to some 32,000 T cell genomes. Produced via immunoSEQ multiplex PCR; TCRdb's table is partial and in-frame only. The sample records 1,500,000 or so clones, more than 95% being singletons. V was trimmed by 0 bases and J by 6 bases, leaving 11 bases between them. CDR3 length equals 15 residues. From germline, CDR1 is LNHDA and CDR2 SQIVND (reference sequence). The chain recombines TRBV19 with TRBJ2-2; no firm D call. The sequencing input was naive CD4+ T cells sorted from blood. Stated subset: CD45RA+ positively selected. The TCR was taken from a man in his thirties or forties in good health. The CDR3 DNA follows: TGTGCCAGTAGTATAGAAGCAAGGATTTCCGGGGAGCTGTTTTTT. Protein product: CASSIEARISGELFF.